This TCR beta chain emerged from a study of blood T cell repertoires in COVID-19. Trimming took 8 bases from V and 6 from J; bases not matched to a gene: 7. Germline-derived CDR1 and CDR2 are MNHEY and SVGAGI. This CDR3 contains 14 residues. As processed by the authors: How many nucleated cells were present was estimated from reference gene primer amplification. The data were produced by immunoSEQ multiplex PCR, yet TCRdb's version contains in-frame clones alone and is incomplete. V, J and clone size were drawn from that table, and D and trimming were deduced from the DNA. This repertoire shows 150,000 or so clones, about 80% found once; its top ten account for roughly 5.6%. Those who participated ranged in age from 18 to 89 years and resided in approximately 23 US areas. Clinical history as reported by participants underpinned cohort assignment.

Sequencing was performed on PBMCs or T cells enriched from blood (not recorded which). The J gene is TRBJ1-4, the V gene TRBV6-5, with 9 bases aligning to TRBD1. The TCR originated in a woman aged 45-60 years who had recovered from COVID-19. CDR3 loop: CASRLDRGHEKLFF. DNA of the CDR3: TGTGCCAGCCGGCTGGACAGGGGACATGAAAAACTGTTTTTT.